These 28 T cell receptor beta chains share one sample of origin, sequenced in a study of control samples from healthy donors and cancer patients (dated by TCRdb to about 2020). Receptor libraries were prepared by the immunoSEQ multiplex PCR assay. In TCRdb, the immuneACCESS table is reduced to in-frame sequences with V and J assigned. These tables do not hold every clone; where another copy was compared, an unresolved V gene accounts for under half, and the others remain unexplained. This sample comprises 98,000 or so clones, roughly 83% of them detected only once. 10% to 13% of the sample comes from the top ten. What was sequenced was blood. The origin of the receptors is a woman in her twenties or thirties in good health.

This chain uses TRBV4-2 with TRBJ2-5; 9 positions match TRBD2. CDR3 size: 16 residues. V was clipped by 0 bases and J by 4 bases; unmatched bases: 6. The germline V gene encodes CDR1 LGHNA and CDR2 YNFKEQ. The CDR3 loop is CASSQDWLAGRETQYF. DNA for the CDR3: TGTGCCAGCAGCCAAGATTGGCTAGCGGGGAGAGAGACCCAGTACTTC.

The chain has TRBV19 and TRBJ2-7; 7 nucleotides agree with TRBD1. J lost 6 bases, V lost 2 bases, and 10 bases had no gene match. CDR3 length: 15 residues. The germline CDR1 and CDR2 sequences are LNHDA and SQIVND (reference sequence). The CDR3 sequence: CASSIRGQGPLEQYF. CDR3 coding DNA: TGTGCCAGTAGTATAAGGGGGCAGGGGCCGCTCGAGCAGTACTTC.

The chain employs TRBV5-1 and TRBJ2-2; the D is unclear. CDR3 size: 16 residues. The ends were cut back, 3 bases at V and 1 base at J, with 13 bases in the middle. In germline, CDR1 is SGHRS, CDR2 YFSETQ. DNA for the CDR3: TGCGCCAGCAGCTGGAGTGTCCGAGGGAACACCGGGGAGCTGTTTTTT. Its translation: CASSWSVRGNTGELFF.

The chain joins TRBV12-3 or TRBV12-4 to TRBJ2-1, with D maybe TRBD1 (5 bases). CDR3 length: 11 residues. The V gene lost 6 bases and the J gene lost 14 bases, with 14 bases spanning the gap. The CDR3 region is CASRSDSQKFF. CDR3 in DNA: TGTGCCAGCAGATCCGACAGCCAGAAGTTCTTC.

V usage is TRBV29-1 and J usage is TRBJ1-2, with TRBD1 matching 8 bases. The CDR3 has 12 residues. Germline V gene sequence: CDR1 SQVTM, CDR2 ANQGSEA. Losses at the gene ends were 5 bases for V and 4 bases for J; bases not matched to a gene: 3. The CDR3 spells CSVPTGGYGYTF. In DNA form, the CDR3 reads TGCAGCGTTCCTACAGGGGGCTATGGCTACACCTTC. Full variable domain (outside the CDR3, taken from reference TRBV29-1 and TRBJ1-2): SAVISQKPSRDICQRGTSLTIQCQVDSQVTMMFWYRQQPGQSLTLIATANQGSEATYESGFVIDKFPISRPNLTFSTLTVSNMSPEDSSIYLCSVPTGGYGYTFGSGTRLTVV.

V usage is TRBV5-1 and J usage is TRBJ1-1; 9 bases fit TRBD1. Germline assignment: CDR1 SGHRS and CDR2 YFSETQ. CDR3 length: 15 residues. J lost 0 bases, V lost 3 bases, and 3 bases had no gene match. This chain's CDR3 is CASSSGTGMNTEAFF. As DNA, the CDR3 is TGCGCCAGCAGCTCCGGGACAGGGATGAACACTGAAGCTTTCTTT. The full variable domain, rest sourced from reference TRBV5-1 and TRBJ1-1, is KAGVTQTPRYLIKTRGQQVTLSCSPISGHRSVSWYQQTPGQGLQFLFEYFSETQRNKGNFPGRFSGRQFSNSRSEMNVSTLELGDSALYLCASSSGTGMNTEAFFGQGTRLTVV.

The chain's CDR3 is CASSKGGLGYEQYF. The DNA for the CDR3 is TGTGCCAGCAGCAAAGGAGGTCTCGGGTACGAGCAGTACTTC. The chain has TRBV9 and TRBJ2-7; possibly TRBD2 for D (5 bases). The germline V gene has CDR1 SGDLS and CDR2 YYNGEE. This CDR3 has 14 residues. V shed 4 bases and J shed 4 bases, with 15 bases lying between them. The complete variable domain, with remaining parts taken from reference TRBV9 and TRBJ2-7, reads DSGVTQTPKHLITATGQRVTLRCSPRSGDLSVYWYQQSLDQGLQFLIQYYNGEERAKGNILERFSAQQFPDLHSELNLSSLELGDSALYFCASSKGGLGYEQYFGPGTRLTVT.

The CDR3 protein is CASSTWGFNEQFF. CDR3 DNA sequence: TGTGCCAGCAGCACGTGGGGGTTTAATGAGCAGTTCTTC. The gene calls are TRBV5-6 and TRBJ2-1; either TRBD1 or TRBD2 may supply D (5 bases each). CDR1 is SGHDT and CDR2 is YYEEEE in the germline V gene. The length of the CDR3 is 13 residues. The V end was cut by 4 bases, the J end by 7 bases, with 12 bases between.

The genes are TRBV19 and TRBJ1-5; tentative D call: TRBD1 (5 bases). Germline CDR1 reads LNHDA; CDR2 reads SQIVND (reference sequence). The CDR3 runs to 12 residues. Trimming shortened V by 7 bases and J by 6 bases, and 10 bases separated the two germline ends. CDR3 amino acids: CASTLGGQPQHF. The CDR3 region has the DNA TGTGCCAGTACCCTTGGGGGTCAGCCCCAGCATTTT.

On this clone: At one of its ends the junction is not consistent with the germline gene, which may arise from a read error. This sequence joins TRBV11-2 and TRBJ2-7; possible D gene TRBD1, 6 bases. This CDR3 has 14 residues. The germline V gene has CDR1 SGHAT and CDR2 FQNNGV. Written as DNA, the CDR3 is TGTGCCAGCAGGTTAGGGGGTTATACCTACGAGCAGTACTTC. Encoded protein: CASRLGGYTYEQYF.

The chain is built from TRBV18 and TRBJ2-7, with D possibly matching TRBD1 (7 bases). Trimming removed 3 bases from V and 3 bases from J, with 12 bases in between. Germline V gene data show CDR1 as KGHSH and CDR2 as LQKENI. The CDR3 runs to 14 residues. CDR3 in DNA: TGTGCCAGCTCACCCCGCGGGACAGACTACGAGCAGTACTTC. This translates into CASSPRGTDYEQYF.

V usage is TRBV2 and J usage is TRBJ2-3, with 15 bases fitting TRBD2. J was trimmed by 1 base and V by 6 bases; bases with no gene match: 8. The CDR3 runs 18 residues. Germline-derived CDR1 and CDR2 are SNHLY and FYNNEI. CDR3 nucleotide sequence: TGTGCCAGCAGCCGCGGGACTAGCGGGGGGTGGGGCACAGATACGCAGTATTTT. Amino acids: CASSRGTSGGWGTDTQYF.

This sequence joins TRBV18 and TRBJ1-2; TRBD1 is a possible D gene (6 bases). Trimming shortened V by 6 bases and J by 8 bases, and 19 bases separated the two germline ends. Germline V lookup: CDR1 KGHSH, CDR2 LQKENI. This CDR3 region has 14 residues. CDR3 sequence (DNA): TGTGCCAGCTCCCTCGGTACAGGGACGGAAGGCTACACCTTC. It yields the protein CASSLGTGTEGYTF. The whole variable domain, filled in from reference TRBV18 and TRBJ1-2, reads NAGVMQNPRHLVRRRGQEARLRCSPMKGHSHVYWYRQLPEEGLKFMVYLQKENIIDESGMPKERFSAEFPKEGPSILRIQQVVRGDSAAYFCASSLGTGTEGYTFGSGTRLTVV.

This rearrangement joins TRBV5-1 to TRBJ1-6; 9 positions agree with TRBD1. After removal of 4 bases from V and 2 bases from J, the junction contained 4 bases not matched to a gene. The CDR3 consists of 16 residues. Looked up from germline, CDR1 is SGHRS and CDR2 is YFSETQ. The CDR3 is CASSLGTGPYNSPLHF. The CDR3 DNA reads TGCGCCAGCAGCCTCGGGACAGGGCCCTATAATTCACCCCTCCACTTT.

This chain links TRBV19 with TRBJ2-2; a weak D match, TRBD2 (6 bases). The germline V and J ends were trimmed by 3 bases and 1 base, with 12 bases remaining between them. The V gene's germline CDR1 is LNHDA and CDR2 SQIVND (reference sequence). The length of the CDR3 is 16 residues. The CDR3 nucleotides read TGTGCCAGTAGTATCCTCACGCGGGGGAACACCGGGGAGCTGTTTTTT. Its translation is CASSILTRGNTGELFF.

This clone turned up a few times. The chain carries TRBV3-1 (or the pseudogene TRBV3-2) and TRBJ2-5, with TRBD2 matching over 8 bases. V dropped 2 bases and J dropped 5; count of bases not matched to a gene: 10. Looked up from germline, CDR1 is LGHDT and CDR2 is YNNKEL (reference sequence). The CDR3 runs 16 residues. The CDR3 is CASSQQSSIAGETQYF. The CDR3 coding sequence is TGTGCCAGCAGCCAACAGTCAAGTATAGCGGGGGAGACCCAGTACTTC.

The chain couples TRBV6-6 to TRBJ2-5, with a weak D call TRBD2 (6 bases). The CDR3 sequence is 13 residues long. CDR1 is MNHNY, CDR2 SVGAGI, per germline (reference sequence). Trimming shortened V by 6 bases and J by 4 bases, and 12 bases separated the two germline ends. In DNA form, the CDR3 reads TGTGCCAGCAGGTCTGGGGGAGGAGAGACCCAGTACTTC. It yields the protein CASRSGGGETQYF.

V usage is TRBV7-2 and J usage is TRBJ1-2, with D perhaps TRBD1 (6 bases). The CDR3 has 17 amino acids. The V gene lost 0 bases and the J gene lost 2 bases, with 16 bases spanning the gap. Per the germline V gene, CDR1 is SGHTA and CDR2 is FQGNSA. The CDR3, as DNA: TGTGCCAGCAGCTTAGCCGGGACAATGACGGAAAACTATGGCTACACCTTC. It specifies CASSLAGTMTENYGYTF. Using reference TRBV7-2 and TRBJ1-2 for the parts outside the CDR3, the full variable domain is GAGVSQSPSNKVTEKGKDVELRCDPISGHTALYWYRQSLGQGLEFLIYFQGNSAPDKSGLPSDRFSAERTGGSVSTLTIQRTQQEDSAVYLCASSLAGTMTENYGYTFGSGTRLTVV.

The V and J genes are TRBV10-3 and TRBJ1-1; D gene uncertain. The CDR3 extends over 14 amino acids. Germline V gives CDR1 ENHRY, CDR2 SYGVKD. Trimming shortened V by 0 bases and J by 7 bases, and 12 bases separated the two germline ends. The CDR3 nucleotides are TGTGCCATCAGTGAGTCCGTAGTCCGTAGTGAAGCTTTCTTT. It translates to CAISESVVRSEAFF.

The genes are TRBV9 and TRBJ1-2, with 10 bases that match TRBD1. This CDR3 is built from 16 residues. The germline V gene encodes CDR1 SGDLS and CDR2 YYNGEE. The trim removed 2 bases at V and 4 bases at J, leaving 8 bases unmatched. The CDR3 is CASSVHRDRGSYGYTF. The CDR3 region has the DNA TGTGCCAGCAGCGTCCACCGGGACAGGGGTTCCTATGGCTACACCTTC.

The count of this clone is one. The chain is built from TRBV10-3 and TRBJ1-1; D is perhaps TRBD1 (5 bases). The V gene lost 6 bases and the J gene lost 0 bases, with 14 bases spanning the gap. Looked up from germline, CDR1 is ENHRY and CDR2 is SYGVKD. This CDR3 is 15 amino acids long. The CDR3 region is CAIRPSDSMNTEAFF. The CDR3 DNA follows: TGTGCCATCAGGCCTTCCGACAGCATGAACACTGAAGCTTTCTTT.

The genes are TRBV2 and TRBJ2-3; unclear D gene. Trimming took 4 bases from V and 2 from J, leaving 10 bases between them. This CDR3 is 14 amino acids long. Per germline, CDR1 SNHLY and CDR2 FYNNEI. The CDR3 nucleotides are TGTGCCAGCAGTGGACGGGTCTACACAGATACGCAGTATTTT. It translates to CASSGRVYTDTQYF.

This clone was detected a few times. The rearrangement links TRBV11-2 to TRBJ2-5, with D perhaps matching TRBD1 or TRBD2 (5 bases each). CDR1 and CDR2 from the germline V gene are SGHAT and FQNNGV. The CDR3 loop spans 15 amino acids. The V gene lost 2 bases and the J gene lost 1 base, with 11 bases spanning the gap. In DNA, the CDR3 is TGTGCCAGCAGCTTACGGGGCAGAGTCCAAGAGACCCAGTACTTC. Its protein product is CASSLRGRVQETQYF. Supplemented by reference TRBV11-2 and TRBJ2-5, the full variable domain reads EAGVAQSPRYKIIEKRQSVAFWCNPISGHATLYWYQQILGQGPKLLIQFQNNGVVDDSQLPKDRFSAERLKGVDSTLKIQPAKLEDSAVYLCASSLRGRVQETQYFGPGTRLLVL.

This rearrangement joins TRBV4-2 to TRBJ2-1; D unclear. The germline V gene encodes CDR1 LGHNA and CDR2 YNFKEQ. The CDR3 extends over 17 amino acids. V was shortened by 1 base and J by 5 bases, with 18 bases between the two germline ends. DNA for the CDR3: TGTGCCAGCAGCCAAGTAGGCGGTGGGGAACGAAACAATGAGCAGTTCTTC. Translating it yields CASSQVGGGERNNEQFF.

This chain uses TRBV4-2 with TRBJ1-5; tentatively, D is TRBD1 (6 bases). The germline V gene encodes CDR1 LGHNA and CDR2 YNFKEQ. There are 15 residues in the CDR3. V lost 1 base, J lost 2 bases, and 9 bases lay in between. The DNA of the CDR3 is TGTGCCAGCAGCCAAGGCGCAGGGGGCAATCAGCCCCAGCATTTT. It codes for CASSQGAGGNQPQHF.

The chain combines TRBV29-1 with TRBJ2-5; 11 bases align to TRBD1. The trim removed 8 bases at V and 1 base at J, leaving 3 bases unmatched. Germline CDR1 and CDR2: SQVTM and ANQGSEA. The CDR3 spans 13 residues. In DNA form, the CDR3 reads TGCAGCTCGGACAGGGGGCGCCAAGAGACCCAGTACTTC. This codes for CSSDRGRQETQYF. Combining the CDR3 with reference TRBV29-1 and TRBJ2-5 gives the whole variable domain SAVISQKPSRDICQRGTSLTIQCQVDSQVTMMFWYRQQPGQSLTLIATANQGSEATYESGFVIDKFPISRPNLTFSTLTVSNMSPEDSSIYLCSSDRGRQETQYFGPGTRLLVL.

The chain employs TRBV7-9 and TRBJ2-5, with 12 bases fitting TRBD2. CDR3 size: 16 residues. The J segment lost 2 bases and the V segment lost 0 bases, leaving 1 base of the junction unmatched. Germline V gene lookup returns CDR1 SEHNR and CDR2 FQNEAQ (reference sequence). CDR3 nucleotide sequence: TGTGCCAGCAGCTTAGCACTAGCGGGGGGACAAGAGACCCAGTACTTC. Translating it yields CASSLALAGGQETQYF. The entire variable domain, with the rest obtained from reference TRBV7-9 and TRBJ2-5, is as follows: DTGVSQNPRHKITKRGQNVTFRCDPISEHNRLYWYRQTLGQGPEFLTYFQNEAQLEKSRLLSDRFSAERPKGSFSTLEIQRTEQGDSAMYLCASSLALAGGQETQYFGPGTRLLVL.

The chain carries TRBV29-1 and TRBJ1-1; a weak D match, TRBD1 (5 bases). This CDR3 is 14 amino acids long. Germline CDR1 and CDR2: SQVTM and ANQGSEA. Deletions cut 7 bases from V and 4 bases from J, with 19 bases between. The CDR3 loop is CSGGSDISGTEAFF. DNA of the CDR3: TGCAGCGGGGGATCGGACATATCAGGCACTGAAGCTTTCTTT.